The rows below give T cell receptor beta chains drawn from one sample of a study of blood T cells in healthy people across ages. Using its own MiXCR run on the 5' RACE reads, TCRdb lists one record per CDR3 protein. Here the sample spans 900,000 to 950,000 distinct CDR3 sequences, about 29% being singletons. This sample was also put to use in a study of T cells of mothers and their children.

The sample taken for sequencing was blood. The receptors come from a woman between 35 and 50 years old in good health. Each CDR3 is given without its conserved first and last residue. The D gene is left open where the match is weak. Clone size is given for some rows only: seen once, a few or many times, or a class if the clone is expanded.

clone_size: NA; d_call: TRBD2; v_call: TRBV5-6; cdr3_aa: ASSDVTSGYTDTQY
clone_size: NA; d_call: NA; v_call: TRBV12-3/TRBV12-4; cdr3_aa: ASKEVTDGYT
clone_size: NA; d_call: TRBD1; v_call: TRBV20-1; cdr3_aa: SARGDRRGGYT
clone_size: few; d_call: NA; v_call: TRBV28; cdr3_aa: ASRLVDIGGYT
clone_size: many; d_call: TRBD1; v_call: TRBV18; cdr3_aa: ASHPGGQGMF
clone_size: NA; d_call: NA; v_call: TRBV4-3; cdr3_aa: ASSQDWQGYSNQPQH
clone_size: many; d_call: NA; v_call: TRBV7-3; cdr3_aa: ASSRGPYSYNEQF
clone_size: few; d_call: TRBD1; v_call: TRBV7-9; cdr3_aa: ASSFTGESEAF
clone_size: many; d_call: TRBD2; v_call: TRBV5-1; cdr3_aa: ASSLGGGLTQETQY
clone_size: NA; d_call: TRBD1; v_call: TRBV29-1; cdr3_aa: SVVTALGTGLGYT
clone_size: NA; d_call: TRBD1; v_call: TRBV27; cdr3_aa: ASSLRISGQGNSEQY
clone_size: NA; d_call: NA; v_call: TRBV20-1; cdr3_aa: SARGGANTEAF
clone_size: NA; d_call: TRBD1; v_call: TRBV7-3; cdr3_aa: ASSFDRGTNEQY
clone_size: many; d_call: NA; v_call: TRBV4-1; cdr3_aa: ASSQGGHLEQY
clone_size: few; d_call: NA; v_call: TRBV5-1; cdr3_aa: ASSVGTATEAF
clone_size: many; d_call: TRBD1; v_call: TRBV10-3; cdr3_aa: AISEGDRSSYEQY
clone_size: few; d_call: NA; v_call: TRBV2; cdr3_aa: ASRALGGDGNQPQH
clone_size: once; d_call: NA; v_call: TRBV12-3/TRBV12-4; cdr3_aa: ASSLGPNSEAF
clone_size: NA; d_call: NA; v_call: TRBV6-6; cdr3_aa: ASGPTMGNTEAF
clone_size: NA; d_call: NA; v_call: TRBV12-3/TRBV12-4; cdr3_aa: ASILTVSPNEQF
clone_size: many; d_call: NA; v_call: TRBV20-1; cdr3_aa: SARVRGWSGEQY
clone_size: once; d_call: NA; v_call: TRBV5-1; cdr3_aa: ASTYLGDTGYT
clone_size: many; d_call: NA; v_call: TRBV5-1; cdr3_aa: ASSLGGQGREKLF
clone_size: many; d_call: NA; v_call: TRBV7-7; cdr3_aa: ASSLGNSPYSYNEQF
clone_size: once; d_call: NA; v_call: TRBV5-5; cdr3_aa: ASSLGVTLAVPTDTQY
clone_size: NA; d_call: NA; v_call: TRBV29-1; cdr3_aa: SSLRGGPYNEQF
clone_size: few; d_call: NA; v_call: TRBV11-3; cdr3_aa: ASSLIFVGGTDNNEQF
clone_size: NA; d_call: TRBD2; v_call: TRBV29-1; cdr3_aa: SVWGLAGHEQY
clone_size: NA; d_call: TRBD1; v_call: TRBV5-1; cdr3_aa: ASSLGQGEREDTQY
clone_size: many; d_call: NA; v_call: TRBV18; cdr3_aa: ASSPPEIKSVAF
clone_size: NA; d_call: TRBD2; v_call: TRBV5-1; cdr3_aa: ASSLGLAEGWETQY
clone_size: many; d_call: NA; v_call: TRBV28; cdr3_aa: ASSLVGREETQY
clone_size: few; d_call: NA; v_call: TRBV15; cdr3_aa: ATSRSQGEGYT
clone_size: NA; d_call: NA; v_call: TRBV29-1; cdr3_aa: SVGDVATASYNEQF
clone_size: NA; d_call: NA; v_call: TRBV7-9; cdr3_aa: ASSLGGAAFKETQY
clone_size: many; d_call: NA; v_call: TRBV7-2; cdr3_aa: ASRMARSVHPEQF
clone_size: few; d_call: TRBD1; v_call: TRBV9; cdr3_aa: ASSVYSGGTGELF
clone_size: NA; d_call: NA; v_call: TRBV20-1; cdr3_aa: SAPALGNEQF
clone_size: NA; d_call: NA; v_call: TRBV7-7; cdr3_aa: ASSARLSNEQF
clone_size: many; d_call: NA; v_call: TRBV7-9; cdr3_aa: ASSLVNRDYEQY
clone_size: NA; d_call: TRBD1; v_call: TRBV20-1; cdr3_aa: SAGARTGDQETQY
clone_size: NA; d_call: NA; v_call: TRBV12-3/TRBV12-4; cdr3_aa: ASSSEVRYGYT
clone_size: many; d_call: TRBD2; v_call: TRBV5-1; cdr3_aa: ASSPGPAGGPYEQY
clone_size: many; d_call: TRBD1; v_call: TRBV18; cdr3_aa: ASSDRVDQPQH